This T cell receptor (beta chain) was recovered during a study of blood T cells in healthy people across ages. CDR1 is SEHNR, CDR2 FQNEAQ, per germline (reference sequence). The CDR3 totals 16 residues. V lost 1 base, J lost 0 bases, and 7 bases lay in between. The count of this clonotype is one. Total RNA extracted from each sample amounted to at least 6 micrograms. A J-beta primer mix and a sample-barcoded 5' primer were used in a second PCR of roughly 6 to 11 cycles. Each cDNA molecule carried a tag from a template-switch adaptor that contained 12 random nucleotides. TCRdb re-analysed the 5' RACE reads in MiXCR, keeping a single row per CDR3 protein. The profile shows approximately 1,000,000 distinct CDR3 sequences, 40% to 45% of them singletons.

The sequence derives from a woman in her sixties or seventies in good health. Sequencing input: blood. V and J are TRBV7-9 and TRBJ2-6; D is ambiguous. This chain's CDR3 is CASSLEGVSGANVLTF. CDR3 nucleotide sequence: TGTGCCAGCAGCTTAGAAGGTGTCTCTGGGGCCAACGTCCTGACTTTC.